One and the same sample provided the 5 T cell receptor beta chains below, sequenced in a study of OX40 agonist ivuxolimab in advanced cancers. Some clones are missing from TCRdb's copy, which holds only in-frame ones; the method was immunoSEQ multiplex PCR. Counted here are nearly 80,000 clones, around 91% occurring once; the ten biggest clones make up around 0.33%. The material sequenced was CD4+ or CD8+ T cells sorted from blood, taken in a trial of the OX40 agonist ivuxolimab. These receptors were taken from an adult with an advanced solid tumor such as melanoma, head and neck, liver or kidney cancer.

CDR3 amino acids: CASRRTGTGEAFF. The CDR3 coding sequence is TGCGCCAGCAGACGGACCGGGACAGGGGAAGCTTTCTTT. The chain uses TRBV5-1 and TRBJ1-1; 9 nucleotides line up with TRBD1. The CDR3 is 13 amino acids. Germline V lookup: CDR1 SGHRS, CDR2 YFSETQ. Losses at the gene ends were 5 bases for V and 8 bases for J; bases not matched to a gene: 7.

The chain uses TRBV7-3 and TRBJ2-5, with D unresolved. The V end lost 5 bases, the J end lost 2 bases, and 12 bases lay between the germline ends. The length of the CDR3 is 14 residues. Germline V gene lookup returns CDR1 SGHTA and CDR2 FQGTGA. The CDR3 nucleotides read TGTGCCAGCAGCCAATCCGGGTCACAAGAGACCCAGTACTTC. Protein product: CASSQSGSQETQYF.

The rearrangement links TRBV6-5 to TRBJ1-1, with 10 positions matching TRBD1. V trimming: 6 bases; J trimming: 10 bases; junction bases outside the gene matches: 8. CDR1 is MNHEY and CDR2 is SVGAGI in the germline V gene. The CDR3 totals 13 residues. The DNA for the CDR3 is TGTGCCAGCAGACCCGACCGGGACAGGGGAGCTTTCTTT. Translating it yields CASRPDRDRGAFF.

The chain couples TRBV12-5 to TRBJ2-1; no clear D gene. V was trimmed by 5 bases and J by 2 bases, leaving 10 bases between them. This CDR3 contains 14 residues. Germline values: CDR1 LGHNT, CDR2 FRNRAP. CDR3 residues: CASGEPGPYNEQFF. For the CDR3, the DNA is TGTGCTAGTGGTGAGCCAGGCCCCTACAATGAGCAGTTCTTC.

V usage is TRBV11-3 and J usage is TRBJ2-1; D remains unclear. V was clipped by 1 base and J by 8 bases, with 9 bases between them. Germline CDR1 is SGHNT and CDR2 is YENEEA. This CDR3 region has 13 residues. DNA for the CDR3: TGTGCCAGCAGCTTAGTGGGGTCTCATGAGCAGTTCTTC. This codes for CASSLVGSHEQFF.